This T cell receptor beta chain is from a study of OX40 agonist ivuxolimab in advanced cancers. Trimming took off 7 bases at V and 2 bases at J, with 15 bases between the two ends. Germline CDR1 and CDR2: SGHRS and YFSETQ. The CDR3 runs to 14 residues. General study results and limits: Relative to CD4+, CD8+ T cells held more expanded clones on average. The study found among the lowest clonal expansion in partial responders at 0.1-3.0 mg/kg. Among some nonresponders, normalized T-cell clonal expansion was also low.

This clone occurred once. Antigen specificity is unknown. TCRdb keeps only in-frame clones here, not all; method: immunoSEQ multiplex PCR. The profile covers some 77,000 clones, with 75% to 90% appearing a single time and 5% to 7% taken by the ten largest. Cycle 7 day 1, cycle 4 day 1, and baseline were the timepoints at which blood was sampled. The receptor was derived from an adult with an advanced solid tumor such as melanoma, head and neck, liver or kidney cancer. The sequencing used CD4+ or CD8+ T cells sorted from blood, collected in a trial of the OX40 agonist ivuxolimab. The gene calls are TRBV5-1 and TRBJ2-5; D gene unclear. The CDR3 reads CASSFSGSQETQYF. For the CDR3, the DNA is TGCGCCAGCTCCTTCAGTGGAAGTCAAGAGACCCAGTACTTC.